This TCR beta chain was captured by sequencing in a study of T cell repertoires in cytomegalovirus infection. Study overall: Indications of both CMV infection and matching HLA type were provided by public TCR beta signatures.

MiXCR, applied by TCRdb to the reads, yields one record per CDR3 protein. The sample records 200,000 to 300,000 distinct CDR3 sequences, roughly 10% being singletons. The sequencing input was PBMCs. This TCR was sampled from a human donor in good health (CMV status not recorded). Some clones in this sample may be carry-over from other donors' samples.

In nucleotides, the CDR3 is TGCAGTGCTTTCCCTCAGGGGGCAGATGAAAAACTGTTTTTT. Its protein is CSAFPQGADEKLFF. The chain joins TRBV20-1 to TRBJ1-4; 8 nucleotides agree with TRBD1. Germline V lookup: CDR1 DFQATT, CDR2 SNEGSKA (reference sequence). The CDR3 spans 14 residues. Losses at the gene ends were 5 bases for V and 6 bases for J; bases not matched to a gene: 8.